This T cell receptor (beta chain) was captured by sequencing in a study of OX40 agonist ivuxolimab in advanced cancers. Across the study: Participants, 82.7% male, averaged roughly 60 years of age, ranging from 23 to 79.

The V segment lost 0 bases and the J segment 15 bases; nucleotides outside the gene matches: 6. The CDR3 consists of 13 residues. Germline V gives CDR1 SQVTM, CDR2 ANQGSEA. Comment on this clone: Antigen unknown.

Some clones are missing from TCRdb's copy, which holds only in-frame ones; the method was immunoSEQ multiplex PCR. The table records approximately 91,000 clones, 80% to 90% of them present only once. Study-wide findings and caveats: At 0.1 to 3.0 mg/kg, CD4+ and CD8+ blood T cells expanded clonally by week 6.

The clonotype originates from an adult with an advanced solid tumor such as melanoma, head and neck, liver or kidney cancer. The genes are TRBV29-1 and TRBJ2-1; TRBD2 matches 12 bases. Sequenced here: CD4+ or CD8+ T cells sorted from blood, sampled in a trial of the OX40 agonist ivuxolimab. CDR3 sequence: CSVEETSGSSRFF. The CDR3 DNA is TGCAGCGTTGAAGAGACTAGCGGGAGTTCGCGGTTCTTC.